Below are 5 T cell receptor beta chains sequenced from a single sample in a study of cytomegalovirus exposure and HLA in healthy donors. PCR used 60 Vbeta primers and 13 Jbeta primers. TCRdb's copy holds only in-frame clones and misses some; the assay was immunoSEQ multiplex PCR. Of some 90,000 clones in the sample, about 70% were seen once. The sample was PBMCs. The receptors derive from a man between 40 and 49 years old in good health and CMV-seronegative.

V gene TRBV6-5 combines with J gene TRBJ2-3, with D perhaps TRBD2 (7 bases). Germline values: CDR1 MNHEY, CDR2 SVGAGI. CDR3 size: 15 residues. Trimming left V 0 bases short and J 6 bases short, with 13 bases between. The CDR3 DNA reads TGTGCCAGCAGTTACTCAGTGGGGGGGGCTGATACGCAGTATTTT. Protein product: CASSYSVGGADTQYF.

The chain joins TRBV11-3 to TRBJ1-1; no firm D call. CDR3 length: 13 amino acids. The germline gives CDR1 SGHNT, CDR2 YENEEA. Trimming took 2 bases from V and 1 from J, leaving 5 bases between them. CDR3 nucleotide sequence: TGTGCCAGCAGCTTAAATCAGAACACTGAAGCTTTCTTT. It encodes CASSLNQNTEAFF. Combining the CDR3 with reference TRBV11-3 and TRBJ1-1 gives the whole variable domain EAGVVQSPRYKIIEKKQPVAFWCNPISGHNTLYWYLQNLGQGPELLIRYENEEAVDDSQLPKDRFSAERLKGVDSTLKIQPAELGDSAVYLCASSLNQNTEAFFGQGTRLTVV.

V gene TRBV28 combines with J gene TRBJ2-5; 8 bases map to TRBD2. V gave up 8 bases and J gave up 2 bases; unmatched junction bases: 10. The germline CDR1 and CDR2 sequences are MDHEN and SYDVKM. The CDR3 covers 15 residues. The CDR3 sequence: CASVSSGQTQETQYF. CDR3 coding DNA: TGTGCCAGCGTGTCTAGCGGGCAGACACAAGAGACCCAGTACTTC. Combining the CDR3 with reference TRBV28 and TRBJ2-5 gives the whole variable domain DVKVTQSSRYLVKRTGEKVFLECVQDMDHENMFWYRQDPGLGLRLIYFSYDVKMKEKGDIPEGYSVSREKKERFSLILESASTNQTSMYLCASVSSGQTQETQYFGPGTRLLVL.

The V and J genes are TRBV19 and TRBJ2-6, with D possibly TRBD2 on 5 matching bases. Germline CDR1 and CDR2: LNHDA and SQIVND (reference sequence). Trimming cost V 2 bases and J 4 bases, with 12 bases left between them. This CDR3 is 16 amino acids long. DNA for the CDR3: TGTGCCAGTAGTATATCCGGGGTGACCGGGGCCAACGTCCTGACTTTC. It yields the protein CASSISGVTGANVLTF.

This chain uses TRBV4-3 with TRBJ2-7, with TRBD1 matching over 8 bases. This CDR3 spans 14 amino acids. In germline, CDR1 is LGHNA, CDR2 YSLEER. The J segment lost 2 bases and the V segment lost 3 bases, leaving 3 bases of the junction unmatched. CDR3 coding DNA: TGCGCCAGCAGCCACCAGACAGGGGCCTACGAGCAGTACTTC. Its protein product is CASSHQTGAYEQYF.